This record looks at one T cell receptor beta chain sequence and its context. This record belongs to a study of blood T cell repertoires in COVID-19. For the study at large: The samples span acute and convalescent COVID-19 from the United States, Italy and Spain.

In the source study's methods: Reference gene primers were amplified, and this amplification served to estimate nucleated cell counts. Using immunoSEQ multiplex PCR, the repertoire was profiled, and TCRdb retains in-frame clones only, with some absent. That table gives V, J and clone size, and the DNA gave D and trimming. The repertoire holds some 51,000 clones, with 70% to 90% as singletons. This CDR3 contains 15 residues. Germline CDR1 reads SGHRS; CDR2 reads YFSETQ. Unmatched junction bases numbered 10, after V lost 6 bases and J lost 5 bases. The receptor's source is a man aged 50 to 60 with active COVID-19. The chain links TRBV5-1 to TRBJ2-5; 10 positions match TRBD2. The source material was peripheral blood. The CDR3 region is CASIGLAGAGETQYF. The CDR3 region has the DNA TGCGCCAGCATCGGGCTAGCGGGAGCGGGTGAGACCCAGTACTTC. Based on the CDR3 plus reference TRBV5-1 and TRBJ2-5, the full variable domain is KAGVTQTPRYLIKTRGQQVTLSCSPISGHRSVSWYQQTPGQGLQFLFEYFSETQRNKGNFPGRFSGRQFSNSRSEMNVSTLELGDSALYLCASIGLAGAGETQYFGPGTRLLVL.